The 15 T cell receptor beta chains below were found in one sample sequenced in a study of TIL therapy for anti-PD-1-resistant metastatic lung cancer. Time point meaning: pre-treatment sample, taken before nivolumab and TIL therapy. Sequencing used immunoSEQ v3. Libraries were prepared by immunoSEQ multiplex PCR; TCRdb keeps only in-frame clonotypes and omits some of them. The table shows 50,000 to 65,000 clones, with approximately 69% occurring only once. The sample in question was blood, obtained at baseline. The source of these receptors is a person between 25 and 79 years old with non-small cell lung cancer.

V usage is TRBV5-5 and J usage is TRBJ1-1; TRBD1 is a possible D gene (6 bases). V was trimmed by 0 bases and J by 5 bases, leaving 14 bases between them. The length of the CDR3 is 15 residues. Germline V lookup: CDR1 SGHKS, CDR2 YYEKEE (reference sequence). This CDR3 reads CASSLVPGQGTEAFF. The DNA of the CDR3 is TGTGCCAGCAGCTTGGTTCCGGGACAAGGAACTGAAGCTTTCTTT.

This chain links TRBV7-8 with TRBJ2-5; either TRBD1 or TRBD2 may supply D (7 bases each). V gave up 5 bases and J gave up 1 base, with 14 bases separating them. The germline gives CDR1 SGHVS, CDR2 FQNEAQ. CDR3 length: 15 amino acids. The CDR3 sequence is CASSQGGTAQETQYF. As DNA, the CDR3 is TGTGCCAGCAGCCAGGGGGGGACAGCCCAAGAGACCCAGTACTTC.

The rearrangement links TRBV30 to TRBJ1-4, with 7 nucleotides matching TRBD1. Germline loops: CDR1 GTSNPN, CDR2 SVGIG (reference sequence). Trimming removed 1 base from V and 8 bases from J; junction bases left unmatched: 10. The CDR3 is made up of 15 amino acids. CDR3 protein: CAWSGATGRREKLFF. The CDR3 DNA reads TGTGCCTGGAGTGGGGCGACAGGGCGGCGAGAAAAACTGTTTTTT.

This clone was seen only a few times. In nucleotides, the CDR3 is TGCGCCAGCAGCTGGACAGGGGACGAGGAAAAACTGTTTTTT. Translated, it gives CASSWTGDEEKLFF. The chain has TRBV5-1 and TRBJ1-4; 9 nucleotides match TRBD1. The germline V gene has CDR1 SGHRS and CDR2 YFSETQ. The V gene end was trimmed by 3 bases and the J gene end by 8 bases; junction bases not matched to a gene: 5. CDR3 size: 14 residues.

The chain combines TRBV9 with TRBJ2-3, with 15 positions matching TRBD2. CDR3 size: 17 residues. The germline V gene encodes CDR1 SGDLS and CDR2 YYNGEE. With V trimmed by 4 bases and J by 3 bases, 6 bases remained unmatched. The CDR3 sequence: CASSRAGTSGRTDTQYF. The CDR3 nucleotides read TGTGCCAGCAGCCGCGCCGGGACTAGCGGGAGGACAGATACGCAGTATTTT.

The rearrangement uses TRBV19 and TRBJ1-1; maybe TRBD1 (6 bases). This CDR3 spans 13 amino acids. CDR1 and CDR2 (germline): LNHDA, SQIVND (reference sequence). V dropped 5 bases and J dropped 5 bases, with 12 bases sitting between them. The CDR3 region has the DNA TGTGCCAGTAGTGAACAGGGAGGGACTGAAGCTTTCTTT. Encoded protein: CASSEQGGTEAFF.

J is TRBJ1-5 and V is TRBV5-4; D might be TRBD1 (5 bases). The germline V gene encodes CDR1 SGHNT and CDR2 YYREEE (reference sequence). V lost 4 bases, J lost 2 bases, and 10 bases lay in between. The CDR3 consists of 14 residues. The DNA for the CDR3 is TGTGCCAGCAGCCCCGGGGGGGGCAATCAGCCCCAGCATTTT. It is translated as CASSPGGGNQPQHF. Full variable domain (rest looked up from reference TRBV5-4 and TRBJ1-5): ETGVTQSPTHLIKTRGQQVTLRCSSQSGHNTVSWYQQALGQGPQFIFQYYREEENGRGNFPPRFSGLQFPNYSSELNVNALELDDSALYLCASSPGGGNQPQHFGDGTRLSIL.

The chain has TRBV5-1 and TRBJ2-1, with TRBD2 matching over 12 bases. Losses at the gene ends were 2 bases for V and 5 bases for J; bases not matched to a gene: 2. From germline, CDR1 is SGHRS and CDR2 YFSETQ. The CDR3 runs 15 residues. The CDR3 DNA reads TGCGCCAGCAGCTTTCTAGCGGGGGGGAACAATGAGCAGTTCTTC. This encodes CASSFLAGGNNEQFF.

V is TRBV15 and J is TRBJ2-7; TRBD2 aligns across 8 bases. Germline-derived CDR1 and CDR2 are LNHNV and YYDKDF (reference sequence). V was clipped by 3 bases and J by 12 bases; unmatched bases: 7. This CDR3 is built from 12 residues. The CDR3 coding sequence is TGTGCCACCAGCAGGCAATCCGGGAGGGCGTACTTC. This gives the protein CATSRQSGRAYF.

This rearrangement joins TRBV4-1 to TRBJ2-5; 11 bases fit TRBD2. With V trimmed by 4 bases and J by 13 bases, 14 bases remained unmatched. Germline loops: CDR1 MGHRA, CDR2 YSYEKL. This CDR3 comprises 15 residues. The CDR3 protein is CASSREQTSGVRRYF. CDR3 nucleotide sequence: TGCGCCAGCAGCCGCGAGCAGACTAGCGGGGTGCGACGGTACTTC.

V is TRBV19 and J is TRBJ2-3; perhaps D is TRBD1 or TRBD2 (5 bases each). The CDR3 is 17 residues long. V was pared by 4 bases and J by 3 bases, with 20 bases between. CDR1 LNHDA and CDR2 SQIVND come from the germline V gene (reference sequence). For the CDR3, the DNA is TGTGCCAGTAGTAAACCACTCGTCGGGAAGGGGACAGATACGCAGTATTTT. This translates into CASSKPLVGKGTDTQYF.

This clone was observed at least ten times. The genes are TRBV19 and TRBJ2-6, with D perhaps matching TRBD1 (5 bases). The CDR3 spans 17 residues. The germline gives CDR1 LNHDA, CDR2 SQIVND (reference sequence). Trimming pared 3 bases from V and 0 bases from J, leaving 12 bases between. This CDR3 reads CASSIKADSSGANVLTF. The CDR3 nucleotides read TGTGCCAGTAGTATCAAGGCTGACAGCTCTGGGGCCAACGTCCTGACTTTC.

The chain recombines TRBV5-1 with TRBJ1-5, with D perhaps TRBD1 (6 bases). The CDR3 sequence is 15 residues long. V lost 5 bases and J 4 bases, leaving 16 bases between the germline ends. Germline V CDR1 and CDR2: SGHRS, YFSETQ. The CDR3 nucleotides are TGCGCCAGCAGTGAGGGCGGACAGCCGAATCAGCCCCAGCATTTT. As protein: CASSEGGQPNQPQHF.

The gene calls are TRBV6-6 and TRBJ2-1; possible D gene TRBD1, 5 bases. CDR1 MNHNY and CDR2 SVGAGI come from the germline V gene (reference sequence). The CDR3 runs to 12 residues. Trimming cost V 5 bases and J 10 bases, with 12 bases left between them. CDR3 nucleotides: TGTGCCAGCAGTAGCCGACAGCGCGAGCAGTTCTTC. It yields the protein CASSSRQREQFF.

The chain carries TRBV28 and TRBJ1-5; the D gene is possibly TRBD1 (5 bases). The germline V gene encodes CDR1 MDHEN and CDR2 SYDVKM. The CDR3 loop spans 14 amino acids. Trimming stripped 10 bases from V and 7 bases from J, with 20 bases between. The DNA for the CDR3 is TGTGCCACCCGAGGGTTGGGGCGGCAACAGCCCCAGCATTTT. This translates into CATRGLGRQQPQHF.